The 8 T cell receptor beta chains listed next were all sequenced from one sample in a study of shared clonotypes between healthy human individuals. Only in-frame clones appear in the TCRdb table, and some are missing; sequencing was by immunoSEQ multiplex PCR. The sample consists of 100,000 to 120,000 clones, around 66% of them appearing once. Sample: memory CD8+ T cells sorted from blood. As for subset: CD45RO+ cells pooled with CCR7-negative TemRA cells. The receptors shown here come from a woman aged 25 to 39 in good health.

The chain joins TRBV2 to TRBJ1-6, with D uncertain. Germline V gene data show CDR1 as SNHLY and CDR2 as FYNNEI. There are 15 residues in the CDR3. V was pared by 0 bases and J by 14 bases, with 17 bases between. CDR3 residues: CASSEALGPHPSLHF. In nucleotides, the CDR3 is TGTGCCAGCAGTGAAGCGTTAGGACCCCATCCGTCCCTCCACTTT.

This chain links TRBV4-1 with TRBJ1-5; TRBD1 matches at 8 bases. V was clipped by 1 base and J by 6 bases; unmatched bases: 5. This CDR3 comprises 15 residues. Germline CDR1 is MGHRA and CDR2 is YSYEKL. The CDR3 is CASSQAQGVVQPQHF. DNA of the CDR3: TGCGCCAGCAGCCAAGCACAGGGGGTCGTTCAGCCCCAGCATTTT.

The rearrangement links TRBV25-1 to TRBJ1-6; D uncertain. The V end lost 4 bases, the J end lost 2 bases, and 9 bases lay between the germline ends. Germline CDR1 and CDR2: MGHDK and SYGVNS. The CDR3 is made up of 15 amino acids. CDR3 protein: CASSAPNPYNSPLHF. The CDR3 DNA follows: TGTGCCAGCAGTGCTCCGAACCCCTATAATTCACCCCTCCACTTT. Based on the CDR3 plus reference TRBV25-1 and TRBJ1-6, the full variable domain is EADIYQTPRYLVIGTGKKITLECSQTMGHDKMYWYQQDPGMELHLIHYSYGVNSTEKGDLSSESTVSRIRTEHFPLTLESARPSHTSQYLCASSAPNPYNSPLHFGNGTRLTVT.

On this clone itself: Other DNA sequences in this sample translate to the same CDR3. This chain joins TRBV27 and TRBJ2-7, with D possibly matching TRBD1 (5 bases). Per germline, CDR1 MNHEY and CDR2 SMNVEV (reference sequence). The ends were cut back, 3 bases at V and 2 bases at J, with 8 bases in the middle. This CDR3 has 13 amino acids. The CDR3 loop is CASSFGRAYEQYF. CDR3 sequence (DNA): TGTGCCAGCAGTTTCGGCAGGGCCTACGAGCAGTACTTC.

The gene calls are TRBV2 and TRBJ2-7, with TRBD2 matching 14 bases. Germline loops: CDR1 SNHLY, CDR2 FYNNEI. The CDR3 totals 15 residues. The V segment lost 5 bases and the J segment 4 bases; nucleotides outside the gene matches: 4. The DNA of the CDR3 is TGTGCCAGCAGTCCGGGACTAGCGGGAGTGTACGAGCAGTACTTC. Translating it yields CASSPGLAGVYEQYF.

V and J are TRBV7-9 and TRBJ1-1, with D tentatively TRBD1 (6 bases). V was shortened by 6 bases and J by 4 bases, with 15 bases between the two germline ends. Germline assignment: CDR1 SEHNR and CDR2 FQNEAQ (reference sequence). The CDR3 totals 14 residues. For the CDR3, the DNA is TGTGCCAGCAGATATAACAGGGATGGCACTGAAGCTTTCTTT. Encoded protein: CASRYNRDGTEAFF. The full variable domain, completed using reference TRBV7-9 and TRBJ1-1, is DTGVSQNPRHKITKRGQNVTFRCDPISEHNRLYWYRQTLGQGPEFLTYFQNEAQLEKSRLLSDRFSAERPKGSFSTLEIQRTEQGDSAMYLCASRYNRDGTEAFFGQGTRLTVV.

The chain employs TRBV10-3 and TRBJ2-6; D remains ambiguous. From germline, CDR1 is ENHRY and CDR2 SYGVKD. Trimming removed 0 bases at V and 2 bases at J, with 8 bases between. This CDR3 comprises 16 residues. The CDR3 loop reads CAISESHGAGANVLTF. CDR3 nucleotides: TGTGCCATCAGTGAGTCTCATGGTGCTGGGGCCAACGTCCTGACTTTC.

The chain recombines TRBV28 with TRBJ2-1; the D call may be TRBD1 or TRBD2 (5 bases each). Per germline, CDR1 MDHEN and CDR2 SYDVKM. V gave up 5 bases and J gave up 4 bases, with 21 bases separating them. The CDR3 sequence is 17 residues long. CDR3 DNA: TGTGCCAGCAGTACCTCCCGGACGTCCGGGACGTACAATGAGCAGTTCTTC. Its translation: CASSTSRTSGTYNEQFF.